The source of this TCR beta chain is a study of CD8 T cells in Susac syndrome. Reverse transcription of roughly 0.45 to 1 ug RNA was performed with random hexamers. TCRdb used MiXCR to reprocess the immunoSEQ multiplex PCR reads, holding one entry per CDR3 protein. The repertoire consists of some 110,000 distinct CDR3 sequences, with around 92% occurring once and the leading ten covering under 0.095%. Germline V CDR1 and CDR2: GTSNPN, SVGIG (reference sequence). V shed 5 bases and J shed 6 bases, with 17 bases lying between them. This CDR3 region has 13 residues. This receptor was taken from a human donor with multiple sclerosis. J is TRBJ2-7 and V is TRBV30; no firm D call. The sequenced sample was CD4+ T cells from PBMCs. The CDR3 nucleotides are TGTGCCTGGCTCTTGCCCCCCGGGCGCGAGCAGTACTTC. Translation: CAWLLPPGREQYF.